These T cell receptor beta chains were read from a single sample in a study of metastatic and nonmetastatic thyroid tumors. From the PCR reads, TCRdb re-called clones with MiXCR. The sample carries fewer than 7,500 clones, about 31% recorded once. Source material: adjacent normal tissue. The source of these receptors is a female donor with papillary thyroid cancer or a benign thyroid nodule (not recorded which). Some clones in this sample may be carry-over from other donors' samples. The conserved cysteine and the conserved F or W are not part of the CDR3 here. A D gene is named only where the DNA matches it firmly.

D: .; V: TRBV7-3; CDR3: ASSLTVDHCYT
D: .; V: TRBV11-2; CDR3: ATRQGSTGELF
D: .; V: TRBV28; CDR3: ASSGSYGYT
D: .; V: TRBV9; CDR3: ASSVDPSGNQPQH
D: .; V: TRBV5-1; CDR3: ASSLYPWTYEQY
D: .; V: TRBV28; CDR3: ASSFGDRSNSPLH
D: .; V: TRBV6-2/TRBV6-3; CDR3: ASSYSVDTEAF
D: .; V: TRBV9; CDR3: ASGKPRGELF
D: TRBD1; V: TRBV6-5; CDR3: ASSRGGTGWF
D: TRBD1; V: TRBV6-6; CDR3: ASSYGAGGADGYT
D: .; V: TRBV4-1; CDR3: ASSQMVRDNEQF
D: TRBD1; V: TRBV4-1; CDR3: ASSQPDRDSNQPQH
D: TRBD1; V: TRBV7-3; CDR3: ASISGQGNSPLH
D: .; V: TRBV6-5; CDR3: ASSYLPRFDRQETQY
D: .; V: TRBV6-5; CDR3: ASTTRADCSYEQY
D: .; V: TRBV28; CDR3: ASSFRWEETQY
D: .; V: TRBV4-1; CDR3: TSSQEGGSRTGELF
D: .; V: TRBV20-1; CDR3: SAITGWGPGEQF
D: .; V: TRBV20-1; CDR3: SARGTWSNTGELF
D: TRBD1; V: TRBV12-3/TRBV12-4; CDR3: ASTKGQDWASNSPLH
D: .; V: TRBV6-8; CDR3: ASSFHPLQDAPATYEQY
D: .; V: TRBV15; CDR3: ATSRASDNIYEQY
D: .; V: TRBV10-3; CDR3: AISRGPMF
D: .; V: TRBV12-3/TRBV12-4; CDR3: ASSLGRVIGTGNTIY
D: TRBD1; V: TRBV5-1; CDR3: ASSPQGDQPQH
D: .; V: TRBV27; CDR3: ATRGFGNQPQH
D: .; V: TRBV3-1; CDR3: ASSHWERETQY
D: .; V: TRBV2; CDR3: ASSELGQADNQPQH
D: .; V: TRBV7-6; CDR3: ASSPGTFGANVLT
D: .; V: TRBV2; CDR3: ASSEEYSNQPQH
D: TRBD1; V: TRBV6-1; CDR3: ASRLDRSSTGELF
D: .; V: TRBV5-1; CDR3: ASSLGGGAGANVLT
D: .; V: TRBV5-1; CDR3: ASSLRGSSYNEQF
D: .; V: TRBV6-5; CDR3: ASSYRGSGNGYT
D: .; V: TRBV12-3/TRBV12-4; CDR3: ASASKTGSISGANVLT
D: .; V: TRBV5-1; CDR3: ASSLDPQEKLF
D: .; V: TRBV7-7; CDR3: ASSPDPAGYNEQF
D: .; V: TRBV6-2/TRBV6-3; CDR3: ASSLDAPYEQY
D: TRBD2; V: TRBV27; CDR3: ASSLSSGRLGAGNTWGLF
D: .; V: TRBV28; CDR3: ASSASGAYEQY
D: TRBD1; V: TRBV7-2; CDR3: ASSPGTGLSGELF
D: .; V: TRBV6-1; CDR3: ASSLYGSSGNTIY
D: .; V: TRBV29-1; CDR3: SVDGGGASYNEQF
D: .; V: TRBV25-1; CDR3: ASSEPNSPLH
D: .; V: TRBV10-3; CDR3: AISEGGGPIETQY
D: .; V: TRBV6-1; CDR3: ASSLPPWSLNGDTIY
D: .; V: TRBV2; CDR3: ASSGIRGYEQY
D: .; V: TRBV2; CDR3: ASSGQGANYGYT
D: .; V: TRBV9; CDR3: ASSVDPLPSDEQF
D: .; V: TRBV6-2/TRBV6-3; CDR3: ASSYSVSTDTQY
D: .; V: TRBV6-2/TRBV6-3; CDR3: ASSLSAGEQF
D: TRBD2; V: TRBV27; CDR3: ASSSPTSGRESYEQY
D: .; V: TRBV11-2; CDR3: ASRGGQGYGYT
D: .; V: TRBV28; CDR3: ASSLNLGDEQY